Presented here are 18 T cell receptor beta chains from one specimen sequenced in a study of blood T cell repertoires in COVID-19 (dated by TCRdb to 2018 to 2020). The library was generated by the immunoSEQ multiplex PCR assay. Here the immuneACCESS table is served through TCRdb, limited to in-frame sequences with V and J called. Missing clones are a known gap in these copies; in checked studies unresolved V genes cover under half, and the rest lacks a known reason. This sample comprises 35,000 to 45,000 clones, about 88% of them detected only once. About 35% of the sample is taken by the ten largest. The sequenced sample consisted of peripheral blood. The origin of the receptors is a man in his 70s with active COVID-19.

V and J are TRBV27 and TRBJ2-7; 10 nucleotides align to TRBD1. The CDR3 has 14 amino acids. CDR1 MNHEY and CDR2 SMNVEV come from the germline V gene (reference sequence). The trim removed 6 bases at V and 0 bases at J, leaving 2 bases unmatched. The CDR3 DNA reads TGTGCCAGCAGGAGGGACAGGGGCTCCTACGAGCAGTACTTC. This sequence encodes CASRRDRGSYEQYF.

The gene calls are TRBV14 and TRBJ1-4; 11 bases are shared with TRBD1. CDR1 is SGHDN and CDR2 is FVKESK in the germline V gene. V lost 5 bases to trimming and J lost 3 bases; unmatched junction nucleotides: 5. The CDR3 runs to 16 residues. CDR3 DNA: TGTGCCAGCAGCACCCGGGACAGGGGGGCTAATGAAAAACTGTTTTTT. It translates to CASSTRDRGANEKLFF.

The chain employs TRBV5-8 and TRBJ2-5; no firm D call. This CDR3 contains 15 residues. The germline gives CDR1 SGHTS, CDR2 YDEGEE. V lost 2 bases and J lost 1, with 12 bases in between. In DNA form, the CDR3 reads TGTGCCAGCAGCTTTTCGCGGCAGACCCAAGAGACCCAGTACTTC. It yields the protein CASSFSRQTQETQYF.

This clone was seen a few times. The chain combines TRBV11-3 with TRBJ2-7; 10 bases agree with TRBD2. The CDR3 loop spans 16 amino acids. The junction had 8 bases not matched to a gene; V was cut back by 4 bases and J by 2 bases. CDR1 is SGHNT, CDR2 YENEEA, per germline. The CDR3 is CASSSAPSGGTYEQYF. Written as DNA, the CDR3 is TGTGCCAGCAGCTCCGCCCCTAGCGGGGGAACCTACGAGCAGTACTTC.

The V and J genes are TRBV2 and TRBJ1-6, with 9 bases that match TRBD1. The CDR3 runs 13 residues. V shed 7 bases and J 10 bases; nucleotides not matched to a gene: 5. The germline gives CDR1 SNHLY, CDR2 FYNNEI. DNA for the CDR3: TGTGCCAGCAATCGACAGGGGGGGTCACCCCTCCACTTT. Protein sequence: CASNRQGGSPLHF.

Only a few counts were recorded for this clone. The chain has TRBV7-2 and TRBJ1-6, with D possibly TRBD1 on 6 matching bases. The V and J ends lost 5 bases and 7 bases respectively, with 12 bases between them. Germline V lookup: CDR1 SGHTA, CDR2 FQGNSA. This CDR3 comprises 14 residues. CDR3 residues: CASSRDTKNSPLHF. As DNA, the CDR3 is TGTGCCAGCAGCAGGGACACTAAGAATTCACCCCTCCACTTT. Drawing the rest from reference TRBV7-2 and TRBJ1-6, the complete variable domain is GAGVSQSPSNKVTEKGKDVELRCDPISGHTALYWYRQSLGQGLEFLIYFQGNSAPDKSGLPSDRFSAERTGGSVSTLTIQRTQQEDSAVYLCASSRDTKNSPLHFGNGTRLTVT.

The chain links TRBV11-3 to TRBJ2-1, with D perhaps TRBD1 (6 bases). V shed 0 bases and J shed 6 bases, with 6 bases lying between them. The length of the CDR3 is 13 residues. The germline V gene has CDR1 SGHNT and CDR2 YENEEA. The chain's CDR3 is CASSLEGGNEQFF. The CDR3 coding sequence is TGTGCCAGCAGCTTAGAAGGGGGCAATGAGCAGTTCTTC. The variable domain in full, completed from reference TRBV11-3 and TRBJ2-1, reads EAGVVQSPRYKIIEKKQPVAFWCNPISGHNTLYWYLQNLGQGPELLIRYENEEAVDDSQLPKDRFSAERLKGVDSTLKIQPAELGDSAVYLCASSLEGGNEQFFGPGTRLTVL.

The V and J genes are TRBV6-2 or TRBV6-3 and TRBJ1-6, with 7 bases identical to TRBD1. Germline-derived CDR1 and CDR2 are MNHEY and SVGEGT. J gave up 10 bases and V 4 bases, and 10 bases lay outside the gene matches. The CDR3 length is 15 residues. This chain's CDR3 is CASSSPRQGWSPLHF. For the CDR3, the DNA is TGTGCCAGCAGTTCCCCGCGACAGGGATGGTCACCCCTCCACTTT.

The CDR3, as DNA: TGTGCCAGTAGCTCATTGGAGGGCAGCGGGAGGGGGAATGAGCAGTTCTTC. Its protein product is CASSSLEGSGRGNEQFF. The chain uses TRBV19 and TRBJ2-1, with 10 bases that match TRBD2. V lost 6 bases, J lost 7 bases, and 15 bases stayed unmatched. Germline loops: CDR1 LNHDA, CDR2 SQIVND (reference sequence). The CDR3 totals 17 residues.

The chain has TRBV2 and TRBJ2-5; TRBD2 is a possible D gene (5 bases). V was pared by 6 bases and J by 5 bases, with 10 bases between. The CDR3 spans 12 residues. Germline CDR1 SNHLY, CDR2 FYNNEI. CDR3 coding DNA: TGTGCCAGCAGGCCTACGGGGGAGACCCAGTACTTC. It encodes CASRPTGETQYF.

The J gene is TRBJ2-5, the V gene TRBV7-9; possibly TRBD2 for D (6 bases). This CDR3 spans 15 amino acids. Germline CDR1 and CDR2: SEHNR and FQNEAQ (reference sequence). V was shortened by 1 base and J by 6 bases, with 15 bases between the two germline ends. The CDR3 reads CASSLEVVGRQTQYF. For the CDR3, the DNA is TGTGCCAGCAGCTTAGAGGTAGTAGGGAGGCAGACCCAGTACTTC.

J is TRBJ2-5 and V is TRBV9; 9 positions agree with TRBD2. The V gene's germline CDR1 is SGDLS and CDR2 YYNGEE. J was trimmed by 4 bases and V by 0 bases; bases with no gene match: 13. The CDR3 consists of 18 residues. CDR3: CASSVGGLAGTRVETQYF. The CDR3 bases are TGTGCCAGCAGCGTAGGTGGTCTAGCGGGGACCCGCGTAGAGACCCAGTACTTC.

The sample holds a few counts of this clone. V gene TRBV18 combines with J gene TRBJ2-3; weak D call: TRBD1 (5 bases). Germline assignment: CDR1 KGHSH and CDR2 LQKENI. V gave up 3 bases and J gave up 2 bases, with 9 bases separating them. The CDR3 runs 14 residues. CDR3 amino acids: CASSPGQYTDTQYF. CDR3 nucleotide sequence: TGTGCCAGCTCACCGGGGCAATACACAGATACGCAGTATTTT.

J is TRBJ2-5 and V is TRBV19, with 9 bases aligning to TRBD2. The germline gives CDR1 LNHDA, CDR2 SQIVND (reference sequence). Germline trimming cut 4 bases from V and 7 bases from J; bases unmatched to any gene: 13. The CDR3 is made up of 16 amino acids. CDR3 DNA sequence: TGTGCCAGTAGTAGCCAAACTAGCGGGCAGCGGGGGACCCAGTACTTC. This translates into CASSSQTSGQRGTQYF.

The chain has TRBV11-2 and TRBJ2-7; D perhaps matches TRBD2 (5 bases). The CDR3 runs 12 residues. V dropped 5 bases and J dropped 5 bases, with 10 bases sitting between them. Germline loops: CDR1 SGHAT, CDR2 FQNNGV. DNA for the CDR3: TGTGCCAGCAGCCCTCGGGGAGACGAGCAGTACTTC. It codes for CASSPRGDEQYF.

The gene calls are TRBV6-5 and TRBJ2-1; weak D call: TRBD2 (5 bases). The CDR3 totals 14 residues. V lost 6 bases and J lost 7, with 16 bases in between. Per germline, CDR1 MNHEY and CDR2 SVGAGI. The CDR3 bases are TGTGCCAGCAGGAGGGATCCTGGCCGTAATGAGCAGTTCTTC. Translated: CASRRDPGRNEQFF.

The rearrangement links TRBV5-1 to TRBJ2-3; 8 nucleotides match TRBD1. This CDR3 comprises 16 residues. V was clipped by 4 bases and J by 7 bases; unmatched bases: 14. The V gene's germline CDR1 is SGHRS and CDR2 YFSETQ. CDR3: CASSPVSGQGKNTQYF. The CDR3 bases are TGCGCCAGCAGCCCGGTGAGTGGACAGGGTAAAAATACGCAGTATTTT.

The chain is built from TRBV6-5 and TRBJ2-7, with TRBD2 matching over 8 bases. The CDR3 spans 14 residues. Looked up from germline, CDR1 is MNHEY and CDR2 is SVGAGI. V trimming: 5 bases; J trimming: 6 bases; junction bases outside the gene matches: 9. In nucleotides, the CDR3 is TGTGCCAGCAGTCCCGGGGGGGGATGGGGCGAGCAGTACTTC. As protein: CASSPGGGWGEQYF.